The 27 T cell receptor beta chains in this list originate from one sample, sequenced in a study of T-cell reconstitution after alpha-beta-depleted transplantation in children. The library targeted TCRbeta and was prepared with unique molecular identifiers. TCRdb re-called the PCR reads through MiXCR, storing one row per CDR3 protein. This table has around 680,000 distinct CDR3 sequences, approximately 15% appearing once. Sequencing was performed on PBMCs from the stem cell graft donor, taken from the stem cell graft. These receptors were obtained from a human donor who donated a stem cell graft to a child with acute myeloid leukemia.

This clonotype was counted many times. DNA of the CDR3: TGCAGTGCTAGTCCCGGGACAGGGGGATACGAGCAGTACTTC. Protein: CSASPGTGGYEQYF. The V and J genes are TRBV20-1 and TRBJ2-7; 11 bases align to TRBD1. Germline V CDR1 and CDR2: DFQATT, SNEGSKA (reference sequence). The CDR3 totals 14 residues. The trim removed 3 bases at V and 4 bases at J, leaving 5 bases unmatched.

The chain combines TRBV7-9 with TRBJ1-1; no reliable D call. Looked up from germline, CDR1 is SEHNR and CDR2 is FQNEAQ (reference sequence). The CDR3 length is 13 residues. V dropped 5 bases and J dropped 3 bases, with 10 bases sitting between them. CDR3 sequence reads: CASSPSRDTEAFF. CDR3 sequence (DNA): TGTGCCAGCAGCCCTTCTCGGGACACTGAAGCTTTCTTT.

The table lists this clonotype with many counts. This chain joins TRBV7-9 and TRBJ2-1; tentatively, D is TRBD2 (5 bases). Trimming stripped 5 bases from V and 6 bases from J, with 14 bases between. The CDR3 is 14 residues long. Germline CDR1 and CDR2: SEHNR and FQNEAQ (reference sequence). CDR3 in DNA: TGTGCCAGCAGCCCGGGTGGGAGTCCCAATGAGCAGTTCTTC. Protein sequence: CASSPGGSPNEQFF.

This clonotype was observed a few times. The rearrangement joins TRBV7-2 to TRBJ2-7; 7 bases match TRBD2. The V gene end was trimmed by 2 bases and the J gene end by 4 bases; junction bases not matched to a gene: 14. In germline, CDR1 is SGHTA, CDR2 FQGNSA. The length of the CDR3 is 17 residues. CDR3 protein: CASSLRGGADGRYEQYF. The CDR3 DNA sequence: TGTGCCAGCAGCTTAAGAGGCGGGGCAGACGGGAGGTACGAGCAGTACTTC.

This clonotype occurred a few times. The rearrangement links TRBV4-1 to TRBJ2-7; D ambiguous. Germline values: CDR1 MGHRA, CDR2 YSYEKL. The length of the CDR3 is 14 residues. V was cut by 4 bases and J by 7 bases, with 17 bases left in between. In nucleotides, the CDR3 is TGCGCCAGCAGCCCGCAGACCGGGCCAGAGGAGCAGTACTTC. It yields the protein CASSPQTGPEEQYF.

This clonotype came up a few times. The rearrangement links TRBV5-1 to TRBJ2-7, with 8 bases aligning to TRBD1. The germline CDR1 and CDR2 sequences are SGHRS and YFSETQ. The CDR3 is 16 residues long. V lost 5 bases to trimming and J lost 0 bases; unmatched junction nucleotides: 10. The CDR3 spells CASRDCQGASSYEQYV. The CDR3 nucleotides are TGCGCCAGCAGGGACTGTCAGGGGGCAAGCTCCTACGAGCAGTACGTC.

This clonotype has more than one count but fewer than ten. The chain couples TRBV4-3 to TRBJ1-1; D unclear. This CDR3 has 14 amino acids. Trimming removed 1 base at V and 3 bases at J, with 9 bases between. Germline CDR1 reads LGHNA; CDR2 reads YSLEER. The CDR3 is CASSQGTDYTEAFF. CDR3 sequence (DNA): TGCGCCAGCAGCCAAGGGACGGATTACACTGAAGCTTTCTTT.

There are a few counts of this clonotype. This chain uses TRBV5-1 with TRBJ2-1, with unresolved D. The CDR3 runs to 16 residues. Looked up from germline, CDR1 is SGHRS and CDR2 is YFSETQ. V lost 2 bases, J lost 0 bases, and 12 bases lay in between. The CDR3 region has the DNA TGCGCCAGCAGCTTTTTCCACAGAACCTCCTACAATGAGCAGTTCTTC. Its translation is CASSFFHRTSYNEQFF.

This clonotype appeared many times. The chain is built from TRBV5-1 and TRBJ2-3; 7 nucleotides match TRBD2. The germline V gene encodes CDR1 SGHRS and CDR2 YFSETQ. This CDR3 spans 14 amino acids. V shed 7 bases and J 5 bases; nucleotides not matched to a gene: 10. CDR3 residues: CASSAGRGGDTQYF. The CDR3 coding sequence is TGCGCCAGCTCAGCGGGGAGAGGTGGAGATACGCAGTATTTT.

This clonotype occurred a few times. The V and J genes are TRBV4-2 and TRBJ2-5; 8 bases agree with TRBD2. The CDR3 consists of 17 residues. In germline, CDR1 is LGHNA, CDR2 YNFKEQ. V trimming: 0 bases; J trimming: 1 base; junction bases outside the gene matches: 7. The CDR3 nucleotides are TGTGCCAGCAGCCAAGATCGACCCGGGGGGGCCCAAGAGACCCAGTACTTC. Protein: CASSQDRPGGAQETQYF.

The sample holds a few counts of this clonotype. This chain connects TRBV20-1 to TRBJ1-5; D gene unclear. This CDR3 contains 13 residues. CDR1 DFQATT and CDR2 SNEGSKA come from the germline V gene (reference sequence). Trimming pared 1 base from V and 3 bases from J, leaving 7 bases between. The DNA of the CDR3 is TGCAGTGCTAGAGGGGTTAACAATCAGCCCCAGCATTTT. Translated: CSARGVNNQPQHF.

There are many counts of this clonotype. This sequence joins TRBV5-1 and TRBJ2-3; TRBD2 might be the D (6 bases). Germline values: CDR1 SGHRS, CDR2 YFSETQ. The CDR3 has 12 residues. Trimming removed 4 bases at V and 9 bases at J, with 12 bases between. The CDR3 sequence: CASSRDFQTQYF. The CDR3 DNA follows: TGCGCCAGCAGCCGGGACTTTCAAACGCAGTATTTT.

This clonotype was detected many times. The chain has TRBV20-1 and TRBJ1-3; 9 bases align to TRBD1. CDR3 length equals 13 residues. Germline V lookup: CDR1 DFQATT, CDR2 SNEGSKA (reference sequence). Trimming took 4 bases from V and 4 from J; bases not matched to a gene: 2. The CDR3: CSATDRGGNTIYF. The CDR3 DNA reads as TGCAGTGCTACCGACAGGGGGGGAAACACCATATATTTT.

The rearrangement uses TRBV4-3 and TRBJ2-7; no clear D. The germline V gene has CDR1 LGHNA and CDR2 YSLEER. The ends were cut back, 0 bases at V and 0 bases at J, with 15 bases in the middle. CDR3 length equals 17 residues. DNA of the CDR3: TGCGCCAGCAGCCAAGATTACAAGGGCCCAAGCTCCTACGAGCAGTACTTC. Translation: CASSQDYKGPSSYEQYF.

Many counts were recorded for this clonotype. The rearrangement joins TRBV29-1 to TRBJ1-3, with TRBD1 as a possible D gene (6 bases). With 5 bases removed from V and 4 bases from J, the gap between germline ends came to 18 bases. Germline-derived CDR1 and CDR2 are SQVTM and ANQGSEA. The CDR3 is 15 residues long. In DNA form, the CDR3 reads TGCAGCGTTTCCATAGGACAGCCTTTAGGAAACACCATATATTTT. Translation gives CSVSIGQPLGNTIYF.

CDR3 bases: TGCAGTGCTGGCAGAGGGGGGCCCAACACTGAAGCTTTCTTT. Translation: CSAGRGGPNTEAFF. The J gene is TRBJ1-1, the V gene TRBV20-1, with TRBD1 as a possible D gene (6 bases). The CDR3 has 14 amino acids. Trimming stripped 5 bases from V and 2 bases from J, with 15 bases between. Germline values: CDR1 DFQATT, CDR2 SNEGSKA (reference sequence).

This rearrangement joins TRBV7-9 to TRBJ2-3; 7 nucleotides agree with TRBD2. J was trimmed by 4 bases and V by 4 bases; bases with no gene match: 5. Germline V gene lookup returns CDR1 SEHNR and CDR2 FQNEAQ (reference sequence). The CDR3 loop spans 14 amino acids. The CDR3: CASSWRGGADTQYF. DNA of the CDR3: TGTGCCAGCAGCTGGCGCGGGGGTGCAGATACGCAGTATTTT.

This clonotype has only a few counts. V gene TRBV4-1 combines with J gene TRBJ2-1, with TRBD2 as a possible D gene (5 bases). The V and J ends lost 3 bases and 5 bases respectively, with 8 bases between them. The CDR3 consists of 13 residues. Germline CDR1 MGHRA, CDR2 YSYEKL. The CDR3 DNA is TGCGCCAGCAGCCACCCGGGGAACAATGAGCAGTTCTTC. Translating gives CASSHPGNNEQFF.

This clonotype showed up just a few times. This chain joins TRBV6-2 or TRBV6-3 and TRBJ2-6; perhaps TRBD1 as D (6 bases). Trimming shortened V by 6 bases and J by 4 bases, and 16 bases separated the two germline ends. There are 16 residues in the CDR3. Germline V lookup: CDR1 MNHEY, CDR2 SVGEGT. This CDR3 is CASSSDRHLGANVLTF. Here the CDR3 DNA reads TGTGCCAGCAGCTCCGACAGGCACCTCGGGGCCAACGTCCTGACTTTC.

The V gene is TRBV20-1, the J gene TRBJ2-3; 8 bases match TRBD2. CDR1 is DFQATT and CDR2 is SNEGSKA in the germline V gene (reference sequence). The CDR3 is 14 amino acids. The junction had 3 bases not matched to a gene; V was cut back by 1 base and J by 3 bases. Here the CDR3 DNA reads TGCAGTGCTAGAGTAGCGGGGAGAACAGATACGCAGTATTTT. Translation: CSARVAGRTDTQYF.

This clonotype has a count of ten or more. V gene TRBV20-1 combines with J gene TRBJ1-5, with a possible D match to TRBD1 (6 bases). CDR1 and CDR2 from the germline V gene are DFQATT and SNEGSKA (reference sequence). CDR3 size: 15 residues. The V end lost 0 bases, the J end lost 3 bases, and 12 bases lay between the germline ends. CDR3: CSARDLTGDNQPQHF. The CDR3, as DNA: TGCAGTGCTAGAGACTTGACAGGAGACAATCAGCCCCAGCATTTT.

This CDR3 reads CASSYGGRASYEQYV. Written as DNA, the CDR3 is TGTGCCAGCAGTTACGGGGGGCGTGCTTCCTACGAGCAGTACGTC. The V gene is TRBV28, the J gene TRBJ2-7, with D tentatively TRBD2 (7 bases). Germline lookup yields CDR1 MDHEN and CDR2 SYDVKM. The V gene lost 4 bases and the J gene lost 1 base, with 14 bases spanning the gap. This CDR3 contains 15 residues.

In its sample, this clonotype was seen a few times. This chain connects TRBV13 to TRBJ2-1; the D call may be TRBD1 or TRBD2 (5 bases each). Germline-derived CDR1 and CDR2 are PRHDT and FYEKMQ (reference sequence). The CDR3 consists of 15 residues. Trimming took off 7 bases at V and 7 bases at J, with 20 bases between the two ends. CDR3 nucleotide sequence: TGTGCCAGCACCATACCATGGGGATGGGGGAATGAGCAGTTCTTC. This gives the protein CASTIPWGWGNEQFF.

This clonotype was seen at least ten times. This chain links TRBV29-1 with TRBJ2-3; 11 positions agree with TRBD1. Germline lookup yields CDR1 SQVTM and CDR2 ANQGSEA. J was trimmed by 3 bases and V by 6 bases; bases with no gene match: 11. CDR3 length: 16 amino acids. CDR3 in amino acids: CSVALGQGAGTDTQYF. DNA of the CDR3: TGCAGCGTGGCCCTTGGACAGGGGGCTGGAACAGATACGCAGTATTTT.

This clonotype was observed many times. The chain has TRBV20-1 and TRBJ1-1, with 9 bases lining up with TRBD1. Germline CDR1 reads DFQATT; CDR2 reads SNEGSKA (reference sequence). This CDR3 contains 15 residues. V lost 6 bases, J lost 0 bases, and 8 bases stayed unmatched. CDR3 in DNA: TGCAGTGCCAGGGACAGGGAAGGCATGAACACTGAAGCTTTCTTT. This encodes CSARDREGMNTEAFF.

This clonotype was observed a handful of times. The chain links TRBV7-8 to TRBJ2-1; 10 positions agree with TRBD2. Unmatched junction bases numbered 11, after V lost 5 bases and J lost 4 bases. CDR1 and CDR2 from the germline V gene are SGHVS and FQNEAQ. The CDR3 has 17 amino acids. The CDR3 DNA is TGTGCCAGCAGCACCAAAACCCGTAGCGGGGGGTACAATGAGCAGTTCTTC. Translated, it gives CASSTKTRSGGYNEQFF.

The sample holds a few counts of this clonotype. V is TRBV20-1 and J is TRBJ1-1; D is unresolved. The CDR3 totals 16 residues. Germline V lookup: CDR1 DFQATT, CDR2 SNEGSKA (reference sequence). V gave up 0 bases and J gave up 2 bases, with 16 bases separating them. The CDR3 coding sequence is TGCAGTGCTAGAGATTGGCGGGTACAGCAAAACACTGAAGCTTTCTTT. It specifies CSARDWRVQQNTEAFF.